This paragraph reports one T cell receptor (beta chain). The antigen is undetermined. In germline, CDR1 is SGHRS, CDR2 YFSETQ. The CDR3 totals 16 residues. TCRdb re-called the 5' RACE reads and shows each CDR3 protein once, DNA omitted. Across fewer than 300,000 distinct CDR3 sequences, the top ten clones capture roughly 4.2% of the sample. This sample was included in a study of T cells expressing NK-cell markers. Study-wide results and limits: The CD3+CD56-NKG2C+ fraction of a handful of donors was also led by these clonotypes.

The sequence came from a woman between 18 and 69 years old in good health. Sequences were obtained from blood T cells: a sorted CD56 or NKG2C T cell subset, CD4+ or CD8+ T cells, or bulk PBMC T cells (not recorded which). This chain uses TRBV5-1 with TRBJ2-3. CDR3 protein: CASSLARESRTDTQYF.